A selection of T cell receptor beta chains follows, all from one sample in a study of T cell responses to AZD1222 COVID-19 vaccine. Profiling relied on immunoSEQ multiplex PCR, and the TCRdb table lists in-frame clones only, not all of them. The sample holds roughly 150,000 clones, roughly 88% seen once. Here the sequenced sample was peripheral blood, taken on day 0 of MenACWY control vaccination. These receptors were taken from an adult in good health. CDR3s include the opening cysteine and the closing phenylalanine or tryptophan. The D gene is left open where the match is weak. The size entry is marked missing in some rows and otherwise reads once, few, many or a size class.

abundance,j_gene,d_gene,v_gene,CDR3aa,CDR3nt
-,TRBJ2-7,TRBD2,TRBV25-1,CASRGFTSGSRHEQYF,TGTGCCAGCAGGGGATTCACTAGCGGGAGTAGGCACGAGCAGTACTTC
-,TRBJ2-5,-,TRBV5-1,CASSPQGQETQYF,TGCGCCAGCAGCCCCCAGGGTCAAGAGACCCAGTACTTC
-,TRBJ1-1,TRBD1,TRBV6-2/TRBV6-3,CASSSPGQGYTEAFF,TGTGCCAGCAGTAGTCCGGGACAGGGCTACACTGAAGCTTTCTTT
-,TRBJ1-1,TRBD1,TRBV19,CASSARQGASEAFF,TGTGCCAGTAGTGCCCGACAGGGGGCATCTGAAGCTTTCTTT
-,TRBJ1-2,-,TRBV9,CASSVAGDYGYTF,TGTGCCAGCAGCGTAGCCGGGGACTATGGCTACACCTTC
-,TRBJ1-6,-,TRBV3-1/TRBV3-2,CASSGLPGTNALSPLHF,TGTGCCAGCAGCGGACTTCCCGGGACAAACGCGCTTTCACCCCTCCACTTT
-,TRBJ2-1,TRBD2,TRBV28,CASSLGLSSGRALSSYNEQFF,TGTGCCAGCAGTTTGGGGCTCTCTAGCGGGAGAGCTCTCAGCTCCTACAATGAGCAGTTCTTC
-,TRBJ1-4,-,TRBV5-1,CASRQDPGTTNEKLFF,TGCGCCAGCAGACAAGACCCAGGGACAACTAATGAAAAACTGTTTTTT
once,TRBJ2-3,TRBD2,TRBV19,CASSMGGNNLDTQYF,TGTGCCAGTAGTATGGGGGGGAATAACTTAGATACGCAGTATTTT
-,TRBJ1-6,TRBD1,TRBV5-1,CASSLRTGDYNSPLHF,TGCGCCAGCAGCTTGCGGACAGGAGACTATAATTCACCCCTCCACTTT
-,TRBJ2-2,-,TRBV3-1/TRBV3-2,CASSHRVPFGGELFF,TGTGCCAGCAGTCACAGGGTCCCTTTCGGCGGGGAGCTGTTTTTT
few,TRBJ1-2,TRBD1,TRBV29-1,CSVEDRGQGAQGYTF,TGCAGCGTTGAAGATCGCGGACAGGGGGCGCAAGGCTACACCTTC
-,TRBJ2-1,TRBD1,TRBV19,CASSGTGQGGEQFF,TGTGCCAGTAGTGGGACAGGGCAGGGTGGTGAGCAGTTCTTC
once,TRBJ2-5,TRBD1,TRBV6-4,CASTPQGDGTQYF,TGTGCCAGCACTCCACAGGGGGATGGGACCCAGTACTTC
-,TRBJ1-6,TRBD1,TRBV7-2,CASSGGIRDSNSPLHF,TGTGCCAGCAGCGGCGGGATTCGGGACAGTAATTCACCCCTCCACTTT
once,TRBJ2-5,-,TRBV7-3,CASSWGAQETQYF,TGTGCCAGCAGCTGGGGGGCCCAAGAGACCCAGTACTTC
-,TRBJ1-4,TRBD1,TRBV4-1,CASSHTGGDREEKLFF,TGCGCCAGCAGCCACACGGGAGGGGACAGGGAAGAAAAACTGTTTTTT
-,TRBJ1-6,TRBD1,TRBV11-2,CASSLGGQGSSPLHF,TGTGCCAGCAGCTTAGGGGGACAGGGAAGTTCACCCCTCCACTTT
-,TRBJ2-1,TRBD2,TRBV5-5,CASSLSGGAHNEQFF,TGTGCCAGCAGCTTGAGCGGGGGGGCCCACAATGAGCAGTTCTTC
-,TRBJ2-1,TRBD2,TRBV10-3,CAISGGLAESSYNEQFF,TGTGCCATCAGTGGCGGCCTAGCGGAATCCTCCTACAATGAGCAGTTCTTC
-,TRBJ2-4,TRBD1,TRBV9,CASSKGQGQNIQYF,TGTGCCAGCAGCAAGGGACAGGGACAAAACATTCAGTACTTC
-,TRBJ2-7,TRBD2,TRBV5-1,CASSTLLAGGNEQYF,TGCGCCAGCAGCACCTTACTAGCGGGAGGGAACGAGCAGTACTTC
once,TRBJ1-5,-,TRBV12-3/TRBV12-4,CASSFNFQPQHF,TGTGCCAGCAGTTTTAACTTTCAGCCCCAGCATTTT
-,TRBJ2-7,-,TRBV21-1,CASSKRSESYEQYF,TGTGCCAGCAGCAAACGCTCAGAGTCCTACGAGCAGTACTTC
-,TRBJ1-1,-,TRBV6-5,CASSYPGGSANTEAFF,TGTGCCAGCAGTTACCCCGGGGGGTCGGCGAACACTGAAGCTTTCTTT
-,TRBJ2-7,TRBD2,TRBV7-2,CASSSRLAGAHEQYF,TGTGCCAGCAGCTCCAGACTAGCGGGAGCCCACGAGCAGTACTTC
-,TRBJ1-2,-,TRBV6-2/TRBV6-3,CASSPRSYGYTF,TGTGCCAGCAGTCCCAGAAGCTATGGCTACACCTTC
-,TRBJ2-1,TRBD2,TRBV24-1,CATSDSLAGSPRGIDEQFF,TGTGCCACCAGTGATAGCCTAGCGGGGAGCCCCCGTGGGATCGATGAGCAGTTCTTC
-,TRBJ2-7,TRBD1,TRBV2,CARKGQGHEQYF,TGTGCCAGAAAGGGACAGGGCCACGAGCAGTACTTC
-,TRBJ1-2,TRBD1,TRBV11-2,CASSSDRVGGYTF,TGTGCCAGCAGTTCTGACAGGGTCGGGGGCTACACCTTC
once,TRBJ2-3,-,TRBV2,CASSNQGQGSDTQYF,TGTGCCAGCAGTAATCAGGGGCAAGGATCAGATACGCAGTATTTT
once,TRBJ1-3,-,TRBV3-1/TRBV3-2,CASSQGAPGNTIYF,TGTGCCAGCAGCCAAGGCGCCCCCGGAAACACCATATATTTT
-,TRBJ1-6,TRBD1,TRBV9,CASSVGQGNSPLHF,TGTGCCAGCAGCGTCGGACAGGGGAATTCACCCCTCCACTTT
-,TRBJ1-5,-,TRBV5-5,CASSWDTYSNQPQHF,TGTGCCAGCAGTTGGGACACCTATAGCAATCAGCCCCAGCATTTT
-,TRBJ2-7,TRBD1,TRBV27,CASSPPPGGGYEQYF,TGTGCCAGCAGTCCACCCCCAGGGGGCGGGTACGAGCAGTACTTC
-,TRBJ2-1,TRBD2,TRBV6-6,CASSLGSGSGNEQFF,TGTGCCAGCAGTTTGGGTAGCGGGAGTGGGAATGAGCAGTTCTTC
-,TRBJ1-3,-,TRBV5-1,CASSLDGVAGRNTIYF,TGCGCCAGCAGCTTGGACGGCGTCGCAGGTCGAAACACCATATATTTT
few,TRBJ1-1,-,TRBV19,CASRANRFGTEAFF,TGTGCCAGTAGAGCAAACAGGTTCGGCACTGAAGCTTTCTTT
-,TRBJ2-1,TRBD2,TRBV4-1,CASSQEREGYNEQFF,TGCGCCAGCAGCCAAGAGCGGGAGGGCTACAATGAGCAGTTCTTC
-,TRBJ1-2,-,TRBV5-1,CASSLALGGPFDGYTF,TGCGCCAGCAGCTTGGCCTTGGGCGGACCCTTTGATGGCTACACCTTC
-,TRBJ1-5,TRBD1,TRBV28,CASSSMGQASNQPQHF,TGTGCCAGCAGTTCGATGGGACAGGCGAGCAATCAGCCCCAGCATTTT
-,TRBJ2-7,TRBD1,TRBV20-1,CSVAGGYEQYF,TGCAGTGTGGCAGGGGGCTACGAGCAGTACTTC
-,TRBJ2-1,TRBD2,TRBV4-1,CASSQGLAGYNEQFF,TGCGCCAGCAGCCAGGGACTAGCGGGATACAATGAGCAGTTCTTC